This T cell receptor beta chain was documented in a study of T-cell reconstitution after alpha-beta-depleted transplantation in children. Study-wide findings and caveats: As was reported, about two months after transplant, alpha-beta T cells came from several hundred expanded graft clones.

Per the germline V gene, CDR1 is SQVTM and CDR2 is ANQGSEA. This CDR3 is 13 amino acids long. Trimming took off 2 bases at V and 2 bases at J, with 8 bases between the two ends. This clonotype was observed at least ten times. Its antigen remains unidentified. The TCRbeta library was prepared with unique molecular identifiers. Using its own MiXCR run on the PCR reads, TCRdb lists one record per CDR3 protein. The sample has hundreds of thousands of distinct CDR3 sequences, about a sixth seen once; the top ten hold around two fifths. Here the sequenced sample was PBMCs, mostly from graft donor cells, taken 360 days after TCRalphabeta/CD19-depleted stem cell transplant. V usage is TRBV29-1 and J usage is TRBJ2-3; D tentatively reads TRBD1 or TRBD2 (5 bases each). The TCR comes from a male patient between 2 and 15 years old who had a stem cell transplant for acute lymphoblastic leukemia, so the T cells may come from the graft donor. This chain's CDR3 is CSVEWGNTDTQYF. As DNA, the CDR3 is TGCAGCGTTGAATGGGGGAACACAGATACGCAGTATTTT.